The 32 T cell receptor beta chains reported below all come from one sample, sequenced in a study of blood T cell repertoires in COVID-19. The protocol was immunoSEQ multiplex PCR, while the TCRdb copy is restricted to in-frame clones and leaves out a portion. The sample holds 180,000 or so clones; more than 75% are singletons and the top ten take around 8.6%. What was sequenced was PBMCs or T cells enriched from blood (not recorded which). Every receptor here comes from a woman aged 25 to 45 who had recovered from COVID-19.

This clone was seen once. The chain couples TRBV9 to TRBJ2-3; 8 positions agree with TRBD1. The CDR3 is made up of 14 amino acids. The J segment lost 3 bases and the V segment lost 4 bases, leaving 4 bases of the junction unmatched. CDR1 and CDR2 (germline): SGDLS, YYNGEE. Here the CDR3 reads CASSSRTGTDTQYF. The CDR3 DNA reads TGTGCCAGCAGCTCTCGGACAGGGACAGATACGCAGTATTTT.

This chain uses TRBV6-5 with TRBJ1-5; possibly TRBD1 for D (5 bases). Trimming removed 2 bases from V and 7 bases from J, with 12 bases in between. This CDR3 has 14 residues. Germline V gives CDR1 MNHEY, CDR2 SVGAGI. The CDR3 loop is CASSYGGERQPQHF. CDR3 sequence (DNA): TGTGCCAGCAGTTACGGGGGGGAAAGACAGCCCCAGCATTTT.

The rearrangement joins TRBV18 to TRBJ2-2; 8 bases line up with TRBD1. The CDR3 is made up of 15 amino acids. Per the germline V gene, CDR1 is KGHSH and CDR2 is LQKENI. Germline trimming cut 5 bases from V and 3 bases from J; bases unmatched to any gene: 5. The CDR3 sequence: CASSSGQGDTGELFF. DNA for the CDR3: TGTGCCAGCTCATCCGGACAGGGTGACACCGGGGAGCTGTTTTTT.

This sequence joins TRBV7-9 and TRBJ2-3; 8 bases align to TRBD2. The CDR3 consists of 15 residues. With V trimmed by 4 bases and J by 0 bases, 3 bases remained unmatched. Per germline, CDR1 SEHNR and CDR2 FQNEAQ (reference sequence). The CDR3, as DNA: TGTGCCAGCAGCTCCAAGCGGGAGAGCACAGATACGCAGTATTTT. Residues: CASSSKRESTDTQYF.

The J gene is TRBJ2-5, the V gene TRBV19; 12 bases match TRBD2. The CDR3 consists of 17 residues. V lost 2 bases to trimming and J lost 1 base; unmatched junction nucleotides: 5. Per the germline V gene, CDR1 is LNHDA and CDR2 is SQIVND (reference sequence). The CDR3 coding sequence is TGTGCCAGTAGTATATCCGGACTAGCGGGAAGCCAAGAGACCCAGTACTTC. It codes for CASSISGLAGSQETQYF.

The chain employs TRBV28 and TRBJ2-1; D is perhaps TRBD1 (5 bases). The V gene's germline CDR1 is MDHEN and CDR2 SYDVKM. This CDR3 contains 15 residues. V lost 5 bases and J 5 bases, leaving 16 bases between the germline ends. The CDR3 here is CASSPLIDRDNEQFF. Here the CDR3 DNA reads TGTGCCAGCAGTCCCTTAATAGACAGAGACAATGAGCAGTTCTTC.

The rearrangement links TRBV10-3 to TRBJ1-6; D unclear. The germline V gene has CDR1 ENHRY and CDR2 SYGVKD. Trimming took off 3 bases at V and 7 bases at J, with 13 bases between the two ends. This CDR3 contains 15 residues. CDR3 sequence reads: CAISDWEGMNSPLHF. For the CDR3, the DNA is TGTGCCATCAGTGATTGGGAGGGTATGAATTCACCCCTCCACTTT.

The V and J genes are TRBV30 and TRBJ1-2, with TRBD1 identical over 7 bases. Germline V gene lookup returns CDR1 GTSNPN and CDR2 SVGIG (reference sequence). The V gene end was trimmed by 2 bases and the J gene end by 1 base; junction bases not matched to a gene: 4. The CDR3 runs 14 residues. Written as DNA, the CDR3 is TGTGCCTGGAGTACAGGGGTTTATAACTATGGCTACACCTTC. It encodes CAWSTGVYNYGYTF.

This sequence joins TRBV19 and TRBJ1-1; 7 bases map to TRBD1. The J segment lost 1 base and the V segment lost 8 bases, leaving 4 bases of the junction unmatched. CDR3 length: 13 amino acids. Germline V CDR1 and CDR2: LNHDA, SQIVND (reference sequence). CDR3 coding DNA: TGTGCCAGTCGGGACAGAAAGAACACTGAAGCTTTCTTT. Translating it yields CASRDRKNTEAFF. Supplemented by reference TRBV19 and TRBJ1-1, the full variable domain reads DGGITQSPKYLFRKEGQNVTLSCEQNLNHDAMYWYRQDPGQGLRLIYYSQIVNDFQKGDIAEGYSVSREKKESFPLTVTSAQKNPTAFYLCASRDRKNTEAFFGQGTRLTVV.

The rearrangement uses TRBV19 and TRBJ2-1; 8 positions match TRBD1. Germline V gene sequence: CDR1 LNHDA, CDR2 SQIVND (reference sequence). This CDR3 spans 16 amino acids. The ends lost 4 bases at V and 10 bases at J; junction bases unmatched: 15. CDR3 amino acids: CASSKDRGGFLVEQFF. The CDR3 bases are TGTGCCAGTAGTAAAGACAGGGGTGGTTTTTTGGTGGAGCAGTTCTTC.

DNA of the CDR3: TGTGCCAGCAGCAAAGGCGCAGGGCCGTCCCCCTACGAGCAGTACTTC. Protein product: CASSKGAGPSPYEQYF. The chain has TRBV21-1 and TRBJ2-7; the table's TRBD1 call for D was not verified on the DNA. TRBV21-1 is shown as a pseudogene. This CDR3 is built from 16 residues.

This chain links TRBV5-1 with TRBJ2-1; 9 nucleotides match TRBD2. Germline V gives CDR1 SGHRS, CDR2 YFSETQ. The CDR3 spans 15 residues. V lost 4 bases, J lost 8 bases, and 10 bases stayed unmatched. DNA for the CDR3: TGCGCCAGCAGCCCCGGGACTAGCCCCTGGGATGAGCAGTTCTTC. Translated, it gives CASSPGTSPWDEQFF.

The chain links TRBV6-5 to TRBJ2-2; TRBD1 agrees at 7 bases. The length of the CDR3 is 15 residues. The V and J ends lost 6 bases and 3 bases, in that order; junction bases with no gene match: 7. Germline V lookup: CDR1 MNHEY, CDR2 SVGAGI. Here the CDR3 reads CASSSQGRHTGELFF. CDR3 nucleotides: TGTGCCAGCAGCTCACAGGGGCGGCACACCGGGGAGCTGTTTTTT.

This rearrangement joins TRBV9 to TRBJ1-4; D remains ambiguous. The CDR3 covers 16 residues. Germline V lookup: CDR1 SGDLS, CDR2 YYNGEE. V was cut by 4 bases and J by 0 bases, with 13 bases left in between. CDR3 loop: CASSPRLGATNEKLFF. As DNA, the CDR3 is TGTGCCAGCAGCCCCCGCCTGGGCGCAACTAATGAAAAACTGTTTTTT.

In its sample, this clone was seen once. The rearrangement joins TRBV27 to TRBJ1-2, with 7 bases identical to TRBD1. Per the germline V gene, CDR1 is MNHEY and CDR2 is SMNVEV (reference sequence). V gave up 6 bases and J gave up 6 bases; unmatched junction bases: 16. CDR3 length equals 16 residues. CDR3: CASSRKAPPQGDGYTF. CDR3 sequence (DNA): TGTGCCAGCAGCAGAAAGGCCCCCCCTCAGGGGGATGGCTACACCTTC.

The genes are TRBV6-1 and TRBJ2-7; D gene ambiguous. Germline V lookup: CDR1 MNHNS, CDR2 SASEGT. V dropped 5 bases and J dropped 5 bases, with 13 bases sitting between them. The CDR3 runs to 13 residues. The CDR3 sequence: CASSWLDSNEQYF. Here the CDR3 DNA reads TGTGCCAGCAGTTGGCTAGATAGCAACGAGCAGTACTTC.

The chain joins TRBV2 to TRBJ2-1, with 7 bases that match TRBD1. CDR3 size: 13 residues. Germline values: CDR1 SNHLY, CDR2 FYNNEI. J was trimmed by 8 bases and V by 8 bases; bases with no gene match: 9. DNA of the CDR3: TGTGCCAGCGGACAGGAAAAGGTCGATGAGCAGTTCTTC. Encoded protein: CASGQEKVDEQFF.

The rearrangement joins TRBV7-2 to TRBJ2-7; TRBD1 matches at 7 bases. The CDR3 sequence is 15 residues long. The J segment lost 2 bases and the V segment lost 3 bases, leaving 7 bases of the junction unmatched. Germline V gene lookup returns CDR1 SGHTA and CDR2 FQGNSA. The CDR3 nucleotides read TGTGCCAGCAGCTTCCCATCGGGACAGCCCTACGAGCAGTACTTC. Its protein product is CASSFPSGQPYEQYF.

CDR3 amino acids: CASSSITYRGRTPGANVLTF. The CDR3 bases are TGTGCCAGCTCCTCGATCACCTACAGGGGGAGAACGCCTGGGGCCAACGTCCTGACTTTC. This chain links TRBV18 with TRBJ2-6, with 8 bases that match TRBD1. The CDR3 covers 20 residues. CDR1 is KGHSH and CDR2 is LQKENI in the germline V gene. V lost 6 bases and J lost 2; bases outside the gene matches: 18.

This clone was found a few times. The chain uses TRBV28 and TRBJ1-5; D is uncertain. The germline CDR1 and CDR2 sequences are MDHEN and SYDVKM. The CDR3 spans 12 residues. V was shortened by 6 bases and J by 4 bases, with 7 bases between the two germline ends. The CDR3 spells CASSAGNQPQHF. As DNA, the CDR3 is TGTGCCAGCAGCGCGGGGAATCAGCCCCAGCATTTT.

The rearrangement links TRBV7-6 to TRBJ2-1, with a weak D call TRBD2 (6 bases). The CDR3 spans 15 residues. Germline V CDR1 and CDR2: SGHVS, FNYEAQ. Trimming pared 5 bases from V and 3 bases from J, leaving 14 bases between. CDR3 loop: CASSGGTAGYNEQFF. DNA of the CDR3: TGTGCCAGCAGCGGGGGGACGGCGGGCTACAATGAGCAGTTCTTC.

As DNA, the CDR3 is TGTGCCAGCAGCCCCCCCGGGACAGGGGGGAGGGAGCAGTACTTC. Amino acid sequence: CASSPPGTGGREQYF. This chain joins TRBV7-8 and TRBJ2-7, with TRBD1 identical over 11 bases. Germline lookup yields CDR1 SGHVS and CDR2 FQNEAQ. After removal of 5 bases from V and 7 bases from J, the junction contained 10 bases not matched to a gene. This CDR3 region has 15 residues. The whole variable domain, remainder taken from reference TRBV7-8 and TRBJ2-7, is GAGVSQSPRYKVAKRGQDVALRCDPISGHVSLFWYQQALGQGPEFLTYFQNEAQLDKSGLPSDRFFAERPEGSVSTLKIQRTQQEDSAVYLCASSPPGTGGREQYFGPGTRLTVT.

This chain links TRBV6-5 with TRBJ1-5, with D perhaps matching TRBD1 (6 bases). The CDR3 has 13 residues. Germline CDR1 is MNHEY and CDR2 is SVGAGI. Trimming shortened V by 8 bases and J by 5 bases, and 13 bases separated the two germline ends. CDR3 region: CASDIQGYQPQHF. The DNA of the CDR3 is TGTGCCAGCGACATCCAGGGGTATCAGCCCCAGCATTTT.

The chain combines TRBV18 with TRBJ2-7, with 7 bases matching TRBD1. Trimming cost V 2 bases and J 4 bases; bases outside gene matches: 8. CDR1 is KGHSH, CDR2 LQKENI, per germline. The CDR3 is made up of 15 amino acids. Written as DNA, the CDR3 is TGTGCCAGCTCACCAACCGGGACAGAGCTATACGAGCAGTACTTC. This sequence encodes CASSPTGTELYEQYF.

This chain's CDR3 is CASSLGRVTEAFF. The DNA of the CDR3 is TGTGCCAGCAGCTTAGGCAGGGTCACTGAAGCTTTCTTT. The V gene is TRBV13, the J gene TRBJ1-1, with a weak D call TRBD1 (5 bases). In germline, CDR1 is PRHDT, CDR2 FYEKMQ (reference sequence). The germline V and J ends were trimmed by 0 bases and 4 bases, with 6 bases remaining between them. The CDR3 loop spans 13 amino acids.

J is TRBJ1-4 and V is TRBV19; D gene uncertain. Germline-derived CDR1 and CDR2 are LNHDA and SQIVND (reference sequence). V was pared by 5 bases and J by 7 bases, with 11 bases between. The CDR3 spans 13 residues. The CDR3 coding sequence is TGTGCCAGTAGTTTTCTAGGAGGTGAAAAACTGTTTTTT. Translation: CASSFLGGEKLFF.

This chain links TRBV7-7 with TRBJ2-1; 8 nucleotides align to TRBD2. V shed 5 bases, J shed 5 bases, and the junction held 8 bases outside the gene matches. The CDR3 has 15 residues. Germline V gives CDR1 SSHAT, CDR2 FNYEAQ (reference sequence). CDR3 in DNA: TGTGCCAGCAGCCCAACTCCGCGGGGGGACAATGAGCAGTTCTTC. This sequence encodes CASSPTPRGDNEQFF. Full variable domain (rest looked up from reference TRBV7-7 and TRBJ2-1): GAGVSQSPRYKVTKRGQDVTLRCDPISSHATLYWYQQALGQGPEFLTYFNYEAQPDKSGLPSDRFSAERPEGSISTLTIQRTEQRDSAMYRCASSPTPRGDNEQFFGPGTRLTVL.

V gene TRBV2 combines with J gene TRBJ2-3; a possible D gene is TRBD2 (5 bases). The CDR3 consists of 15 residues. Per the germline V gene, CDR1 is SNHLY and CDR2 is FYNNEI. The V end was cut by 4 bases, the J end by 5 bases, with 16 bases between. This CDR3 reads CASSVSGLAVDTQYF. CDR3 bases: TGTGCCAGCAGTGTATCGGGGTTGGCGGTAGATACGCAGTATTTT.

The chain carries TRBV5-4 and TRBJ2-3, with a tentative D call TRBD1 (5 bases). This CDR3 is 17 amino acids long. V dropped 0 bases and J dropped 5 bases, with 19 bases sitting between them. Germline-derived CDR1 and CDR2 are SGHNT and YYREEE (reference sequence). The CDR3 nucleotides are TGTGCCAGCAGCTTGGATCCGGAAGGGGCCGCTGGAGATACGCAGTATTTT. Protein sequence: CASSLDPEGAAGDTQYF.

The CDR3 loop is CASSLSGGQGRRGQPQHF. CDR3 DNA: TGTGCCAGCAGTTTAAGCGGGGGACAGGGTCGGCGGGGTCAGCCCCAGCATTTT. The chain employs TRBV28 and TRBJ1-5; 9 bases are a match to TRBD1. The CDR3 totals 18 residues. The germline gives CDR1 MDHEN, CDR2 SYDVKM. Trimming removed 2 bases from V and 6 bases from J; junction bases left unmatched: 14. Supplemented by reference TRBV28 and TRBJ1-5, the full variable domain reads DVKVTQSSRYLVKRTGEKVFLECVQDMDHENMFWYRQDPGLGLRLIYFSYDVKMKEKGDIPEGYSVSREKKERFSLILESASTNQTSMYLCASSLSGGQGRRGQPQHFGDGTRLSIL.

The chain recombines TRBV28 with TRBJ2-3, with 7 nucleotides matching TRBD2. Per the germline V gene, CDR1 is MDHEN and CDR2 is SYDVKM. V was pared by 3 bases and J by 6 bases, with 9 bases of the junction left unmatched. The CDR3 runs to 15 residues. CDR3 nucleotide sequence: TGTGCCAGCAGTTTTATTTGGCGGGGAGGGGATACGCAGTATTTT. Translation: CASSFIWRGGDTQYF.

Only a few counts were recorded for this clone. V is TRBV28 and J is TRBJ1-1; no firm D call. V was pared by 2 bases and J by 0 bases, with 7 bases between. The CDR3 covers 14 residues. In germline, CDR1 is MDHEN, CDR2 SYDVKM. The CDR3 is CASSLGGVNTEAFF. CDR3 DNA: TGTGCCAGCAGTTTAGGCGGAGTGAACACTGAAGCTTTCTTT.